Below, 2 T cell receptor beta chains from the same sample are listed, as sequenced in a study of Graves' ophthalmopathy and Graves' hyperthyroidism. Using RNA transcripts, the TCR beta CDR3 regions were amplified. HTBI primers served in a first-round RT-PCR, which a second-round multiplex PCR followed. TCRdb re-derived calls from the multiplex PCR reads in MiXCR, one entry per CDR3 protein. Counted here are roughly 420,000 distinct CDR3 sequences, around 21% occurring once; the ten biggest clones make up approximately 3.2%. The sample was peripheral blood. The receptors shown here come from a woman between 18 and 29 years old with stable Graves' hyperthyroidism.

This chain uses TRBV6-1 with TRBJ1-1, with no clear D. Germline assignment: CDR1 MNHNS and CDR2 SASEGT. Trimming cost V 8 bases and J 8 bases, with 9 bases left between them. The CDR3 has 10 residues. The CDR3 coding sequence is TGTGCCAGCGGGGTGTTGGAAGCTTTCTTT. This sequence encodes CASGVLEAFF.

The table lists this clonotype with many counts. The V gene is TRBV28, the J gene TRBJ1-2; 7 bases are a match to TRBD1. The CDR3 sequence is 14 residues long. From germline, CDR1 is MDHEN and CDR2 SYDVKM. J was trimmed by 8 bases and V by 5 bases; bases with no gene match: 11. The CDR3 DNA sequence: TGTGCCAGCAGTGGCCCGACAGGGCTGGGAGGCTACACCTTC. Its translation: CASSGPTGLGGYTF.